This T cell receptor beta chain was captured in a study of cytomegalovirus exposure and HLA in healthy donors. Whole-study findings and limits: Subsequent analysis revealed that first-cohort TCR clusters tended to co-occur in the roughly 120 validation repertoires. Cytomegalovirus association was listed for 150 or so TCR beta chains.

Generated by immunoSEQ multiplex PCR, the TCRdb table keeps only in-frame clones and is missing some. The sample includes 50,000 to 70,000 clones, 85% to 95% seen only once; the top ten take approximately 5.4%. Turning to this clone: What it binds is not known.

V shed 0 bases and J shed 5 bases, with 10 bases lying between them. The CDR3 runs to 13 residues. Germline V gene sequence: CDR1 GTSNPN, CDR2 SVGIG (reference sequence). The material sequenced was PBMCs. The rearrangement uses TRBV30 and TRBJ1-1, with D possibly being TRBD1 (6 bases). The TCR sequence derives from a woman younger than 30 in good health and CMV-seropositive. CDR3 in amino acids: CAWSVRGGTEAFF. In DNA form, the CDR3 reads TGTGCCTGGAGTGTACGAGGGGGAACTGAAGCTTTCTTT.